This TCR beta chain came from a study of beta chain features in type 1 diabetes. About the study: Examined across all samples were some 99 million sorted cells. General study points: At VDJ recombination sites, type 1 diabetes patients had fewer insertions and more deleted nucleotides.

The isolated RNA, all of it, was reverse transcribed, so expressed TCRB transcripts were what got sequenced. Sequencing used immunoSEQ multiplex PCR; TCRdb keeps in-frame clones, though not all of them. The sample consists of 860,000 or so clones, about a sixth of them appearing once. Comment on this clone: Its antigen remains unknown.

Sample: naive CD4+ T cells from blood. The sequence was collected from a woman aged 18-29 years in good health.

The CDR3 bases are TGTGCCATCAGTGAGTTTGGGATTGGACAGAGCAATCAGCCCCAGCATTTT. Protein sequence: CAISEFGIGQSNQPQHF. J is TRBJ1-5 and V is TRBV10-3, with D maybe TRBD1 (6 bases). Germline assignment: CDR1 ENHRY and CDR2 SYGVKD. V lost 1 base and J lost 1, with 14 bases in between. The CDR3 sequence is 17 residues long.